This T cell receptor (beta chain) comes out of a study of cytomegalovirus exposure and HLA in healthy donors. For the study at large: From HLA-typed donors, an early data release held tens of millions of unique TCRs.

Points from the study as a whole: Later analysis identified a missense DCLRE1C variant that was linked to TCR beta V- and J-gene trimming.

Germline trimming cut 5 bases from V and 4 bases from J; bases unmatched to any gene: 8. Germline V CDR1 and CDR2: SGHVS, FQNEAQ. The CDR3 runs 16 residues. 60 Vbeta and 13 Jbeta primers were used in PCR. Only in-frame clones appear in the TCRdb table, and some are missing; sequencing was by immunoSEQ multiplex PCR. Among some 160,000 clones listed, roughly 88% were seen once. This clone showed up just a few times. What it binds is unknown. J is TRBJ2-1 and V is TRBV7-8, with 10 bases aligning to TRBD2. The TCR was taken from a woman between 18 and 30 years old in good health and CMV-seronegative. The sequencing input was PBMCs. CDR3 bases: TGTGCCAGCAGCCCTGAAATAGCGGGGGGATACAATGAGCAGTTCTTC. It encodes CASSPEIAGGYNEQFF.